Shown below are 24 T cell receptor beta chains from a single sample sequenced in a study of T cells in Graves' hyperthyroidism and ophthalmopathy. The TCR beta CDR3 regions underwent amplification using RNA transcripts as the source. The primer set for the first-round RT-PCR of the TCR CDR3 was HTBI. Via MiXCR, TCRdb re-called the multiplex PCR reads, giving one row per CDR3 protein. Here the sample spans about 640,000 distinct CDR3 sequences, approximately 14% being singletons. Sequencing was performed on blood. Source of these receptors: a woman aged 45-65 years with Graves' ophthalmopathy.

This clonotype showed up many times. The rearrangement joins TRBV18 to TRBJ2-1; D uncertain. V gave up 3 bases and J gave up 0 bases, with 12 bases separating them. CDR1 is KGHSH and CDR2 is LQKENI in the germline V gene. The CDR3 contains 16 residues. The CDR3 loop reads CASSPGRSSSYNEQFF. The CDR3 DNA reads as TGTGCCAGCTCACCCGGCAGGTCTAGCTCCTACAATGAGCAGTTCTTC.

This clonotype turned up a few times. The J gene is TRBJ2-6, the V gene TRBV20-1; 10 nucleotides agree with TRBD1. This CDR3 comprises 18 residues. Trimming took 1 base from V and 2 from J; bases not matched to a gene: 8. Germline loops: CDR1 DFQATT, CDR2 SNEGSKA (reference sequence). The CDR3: CSARVRDRGPPGANVLTF. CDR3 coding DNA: TGCAGTGCTAGAGTCCGGGACAGGGGACCCCCTGGGGCCAACGTCCTGACTTTC.

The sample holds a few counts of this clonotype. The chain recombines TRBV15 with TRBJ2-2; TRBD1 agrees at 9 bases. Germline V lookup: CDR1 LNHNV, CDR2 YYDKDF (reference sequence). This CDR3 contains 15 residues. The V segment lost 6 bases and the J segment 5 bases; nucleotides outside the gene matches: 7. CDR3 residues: CATRRDRVLTGELFF. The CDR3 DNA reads TGTGCCACCAGGAGGGACAGGGTATTAACCGGGGAGCTGTTTTTT.

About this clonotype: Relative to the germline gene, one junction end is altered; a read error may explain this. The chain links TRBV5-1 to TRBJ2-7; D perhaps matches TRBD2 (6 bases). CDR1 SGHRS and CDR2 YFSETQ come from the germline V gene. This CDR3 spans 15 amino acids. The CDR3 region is CANSSQTSSTYEQYF. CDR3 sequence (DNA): TGCGCCAACAGCTCGCAGACTAGTTCCACCTACGAGCAGTACTTC. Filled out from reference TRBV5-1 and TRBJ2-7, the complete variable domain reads KAGVTQTPRYLIKTRGQQVTLSCSPISGHRSVSWYQQTPGQGLQFLFEYFSETQRNKGNFPGRFSGRQFSNSRSEMNVSTLELGDSALYLCANSSQTSSTYEQYFGPGTRLTVT.

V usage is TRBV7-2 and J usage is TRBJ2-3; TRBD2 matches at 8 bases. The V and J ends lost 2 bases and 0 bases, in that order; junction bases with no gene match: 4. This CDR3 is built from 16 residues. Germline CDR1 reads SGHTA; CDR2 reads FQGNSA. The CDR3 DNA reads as TGTGCCAGCAGCTTATGGTCTAGCGGGAGCACAGATACGCAGTATTTT. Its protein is CASSLWSSGSTDTQYF.

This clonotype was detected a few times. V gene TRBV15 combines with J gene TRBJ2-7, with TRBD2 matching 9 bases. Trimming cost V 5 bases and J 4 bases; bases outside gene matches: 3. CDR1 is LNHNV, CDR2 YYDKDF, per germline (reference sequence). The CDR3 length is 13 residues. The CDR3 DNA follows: TGTGCCACCAGCGAGGGACTAGCTTACGAGCAGTACTTC. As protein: CATSEGLAYEQYF.

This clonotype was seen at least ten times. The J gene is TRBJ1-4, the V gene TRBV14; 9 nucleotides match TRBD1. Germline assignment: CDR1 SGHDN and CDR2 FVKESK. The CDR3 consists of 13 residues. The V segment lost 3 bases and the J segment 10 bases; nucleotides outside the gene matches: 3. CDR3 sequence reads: CASSQDRGGKLFF. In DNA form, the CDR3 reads TGTGCCAGCAGCCAGGACAGGGGAGGAAAACTGTTTTTT.

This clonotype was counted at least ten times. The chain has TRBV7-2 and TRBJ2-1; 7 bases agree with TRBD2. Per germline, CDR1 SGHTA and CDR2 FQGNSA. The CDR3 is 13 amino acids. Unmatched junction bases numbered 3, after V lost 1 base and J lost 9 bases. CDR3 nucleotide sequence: TGTGCCAGCAGCTTAGGGCGGGAGCTTGAGCAGTTCTTC. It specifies CASSLGRELEQFF.

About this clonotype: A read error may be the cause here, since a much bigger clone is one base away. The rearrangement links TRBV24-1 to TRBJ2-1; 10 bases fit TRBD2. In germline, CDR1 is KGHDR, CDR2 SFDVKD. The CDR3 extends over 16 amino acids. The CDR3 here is CATSDLASGSYNEQSF. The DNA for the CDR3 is TGTGCCACCAGTGATTTGGCTAGCGGGAGCTACAATGAGCAGTCCTTC.

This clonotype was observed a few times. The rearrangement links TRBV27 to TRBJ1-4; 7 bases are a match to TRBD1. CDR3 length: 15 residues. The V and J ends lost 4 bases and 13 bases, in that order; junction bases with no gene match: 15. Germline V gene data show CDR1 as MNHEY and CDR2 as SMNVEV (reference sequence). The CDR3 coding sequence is TGTGCCAGCAGTTCTTCTATTCACTTCCAGGGGGGACTGTTTTTT. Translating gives CASSSSIHFQGGLFF. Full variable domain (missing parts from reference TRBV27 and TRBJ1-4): EAQVTQNPRYLITVTGKKLTVTCSQNMNHEYMSWYRQDPGLGLRQIYYSMNVEVTDKGDVPEGYKVSRKEKRNFPLILESPSPNQTSLYFCASSSSIHFQGGLFFGSGTQLSVL.

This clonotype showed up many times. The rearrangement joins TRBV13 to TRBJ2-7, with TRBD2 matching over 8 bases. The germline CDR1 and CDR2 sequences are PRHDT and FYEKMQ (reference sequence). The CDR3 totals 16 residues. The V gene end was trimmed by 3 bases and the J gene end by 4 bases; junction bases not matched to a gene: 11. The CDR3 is CASSFGPGLELYEQYF. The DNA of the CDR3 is TGTGCCAGCAGCTTCGGTCCGGGACTAGAGTTATACGAGCAGTACTTC.

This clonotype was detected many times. The CDR3 is CASSFTGDNSPLHF. The CDR3 DNA reads TGTGCCAGCAGTTTCACAGGGGATAATTCACCCCTCCACTTT. V and J are TRBV12-3 or TRBV12-4 and TRBJ1-6, with 7 nucleotides matching TRBD1. This CDR3 spans 14 amino acids. V shed 3 bases and J 5 bases; nucleotides not matched to a gene: 1.

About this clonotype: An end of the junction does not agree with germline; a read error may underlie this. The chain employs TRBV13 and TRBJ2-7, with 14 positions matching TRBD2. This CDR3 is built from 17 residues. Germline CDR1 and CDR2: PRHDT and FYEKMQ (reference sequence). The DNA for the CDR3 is TGTACCAGCGGCTCGACTAGCGGGAGGGCCATTCGGATCGAGCAGTACTTC. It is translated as CTSGSTSGRAIRIEQYF.

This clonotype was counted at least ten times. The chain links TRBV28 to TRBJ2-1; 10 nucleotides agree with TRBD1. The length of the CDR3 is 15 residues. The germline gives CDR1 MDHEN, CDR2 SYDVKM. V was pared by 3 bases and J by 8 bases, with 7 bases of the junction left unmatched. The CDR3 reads CASSFLGTGDDEQFF. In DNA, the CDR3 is TGTGCCAGCAGTTTTCTAGGGACAGGGGACGATGAGCAGTTCTTC.

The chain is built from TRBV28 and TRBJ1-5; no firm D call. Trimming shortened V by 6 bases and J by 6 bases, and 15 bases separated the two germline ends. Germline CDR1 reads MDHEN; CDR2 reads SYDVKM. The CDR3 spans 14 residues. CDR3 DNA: TGTGCCAGCAGGTCAATAGGAAGTGGTCAGCCCCAGCATTTT. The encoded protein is CASRSIGSGQPQHF.

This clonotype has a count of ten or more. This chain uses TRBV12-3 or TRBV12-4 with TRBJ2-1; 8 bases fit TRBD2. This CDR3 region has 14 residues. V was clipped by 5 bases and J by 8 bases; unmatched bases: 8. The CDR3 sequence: CASSLLTTSDEQFF. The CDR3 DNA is TGTGCCAGCAGTCTCCTAACGACTAGCGATGAGCAGTTCTTC.

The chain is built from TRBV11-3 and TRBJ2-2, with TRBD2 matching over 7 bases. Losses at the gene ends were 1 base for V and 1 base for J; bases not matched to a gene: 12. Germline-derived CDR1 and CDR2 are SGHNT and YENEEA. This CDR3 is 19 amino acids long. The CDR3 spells CASSLGPGTTFLNTGELFF. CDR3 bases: TGTGCCAGCAGCTTAGGCCCCGGGACTACATTCCTGAACACCGGGGAGCTGTTTTTT.

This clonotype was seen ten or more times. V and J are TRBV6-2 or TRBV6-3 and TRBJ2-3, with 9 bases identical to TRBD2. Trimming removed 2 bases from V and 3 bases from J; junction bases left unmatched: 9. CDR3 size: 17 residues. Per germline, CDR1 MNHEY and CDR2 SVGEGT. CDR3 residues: CASSYEGGRAPTDTQYF. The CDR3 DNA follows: TGTGCCAGCAGTTACGAGGGCGGGAGGGCCCCAACAGATACGCAGTATTTT.

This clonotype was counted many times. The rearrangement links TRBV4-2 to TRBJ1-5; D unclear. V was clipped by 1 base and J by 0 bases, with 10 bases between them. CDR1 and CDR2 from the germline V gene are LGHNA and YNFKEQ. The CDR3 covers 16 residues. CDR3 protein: CASSQVGDLSNQPQHF. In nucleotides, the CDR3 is TGTGCCAGCAGCCAAGTCGGAGACCTTAGCAATCAGCCCCAGCATTTT.

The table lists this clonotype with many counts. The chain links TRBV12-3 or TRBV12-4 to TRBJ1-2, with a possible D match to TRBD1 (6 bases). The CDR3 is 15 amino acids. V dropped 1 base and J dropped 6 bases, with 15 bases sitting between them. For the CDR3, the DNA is TGTGCCAGCAGTTTAGGCGGGCAGGGGCTGGATGGCTACACCTTC. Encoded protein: CASSLGGQGLDGYTF.

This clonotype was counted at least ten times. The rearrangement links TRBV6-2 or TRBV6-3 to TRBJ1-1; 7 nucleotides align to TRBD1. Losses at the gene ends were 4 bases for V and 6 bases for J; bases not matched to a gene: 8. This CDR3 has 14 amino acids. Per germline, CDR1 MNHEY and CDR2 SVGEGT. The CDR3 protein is CASSSDREASEAFF. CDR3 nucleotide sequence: TGTGCCAGCAGTTCCGACAGGGAGGCCTCTGAAGCTTTCTTT.

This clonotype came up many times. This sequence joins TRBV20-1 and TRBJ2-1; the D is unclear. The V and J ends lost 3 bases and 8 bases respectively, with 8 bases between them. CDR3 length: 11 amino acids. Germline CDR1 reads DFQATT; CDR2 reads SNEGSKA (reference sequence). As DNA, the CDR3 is TGCAGTGCTAGTCCTAAGGATGAGCAGTTCTTC. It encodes CSASPKDEQFF.

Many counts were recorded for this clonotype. The CDR3 reads CASREASRNTEAFF. CDR3 sequence (DNA): TGTGCCAGCAGAGAGGCCAGCAGGAACACTGAAGCTTTCTTT. The chain joins TRBV28 to TRBJ1-1; the D is unclear. The CDR3 has 14 amino acids. Between the trimmed V and J ends, which lost 6 bases and 1 base, there was a span of 12 bases. The germline V gene encodes CDR1 MDHEN and CDR2 SYDVKM.

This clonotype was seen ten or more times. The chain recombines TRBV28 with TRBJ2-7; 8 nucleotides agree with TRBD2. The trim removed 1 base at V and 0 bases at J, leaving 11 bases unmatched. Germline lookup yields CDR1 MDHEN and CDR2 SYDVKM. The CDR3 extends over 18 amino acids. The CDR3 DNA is TGTGCCAGCAGTTTATTTCCCAGCGGGAGCCCCAGCTCCTACGAGCAGTACTTC. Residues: CASSLFPSGSPSSYEQYF.